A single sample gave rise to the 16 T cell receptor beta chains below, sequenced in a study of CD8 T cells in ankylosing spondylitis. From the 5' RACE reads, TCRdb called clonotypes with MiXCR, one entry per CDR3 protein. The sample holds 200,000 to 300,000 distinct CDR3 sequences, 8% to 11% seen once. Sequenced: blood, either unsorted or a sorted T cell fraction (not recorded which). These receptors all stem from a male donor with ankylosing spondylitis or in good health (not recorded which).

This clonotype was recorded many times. The CDR3 spells CASSPSPGGRGYTF. The CDR3 DNA sequence: TGTGCCAGCAGCCCCTCCCCAGGGGGTAGAGGCTACACCTTC. V is TRBV9 and J is TRBJ1-2, with TRBD1 matching 7 bases. The CDR3 has 14 amino acids. With V trimmed by 4 bases and J by 8 bases, 11 bases remained unmatched. Germline CDR1 reads SGDLS; CDR2 reads YYNGEE.

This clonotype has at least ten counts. CDR3 in DNA: TGTGCCAGCAGGGCTGCCGGAGGGGCGTCGGCCGGGGAGCTGTTTTTT. This encodes CASRAAGGASAGELFF. The chain employs TRBV6-1 and TRBJ2-2; TRBD2 might be the D (6 bases). In germline, CDR1 is MNHNS, CDR2 SASEGT. This CDR3 region has 16 residues. V lost 6 bases and J 6 bases, leaving 20 bases between the germline ends.

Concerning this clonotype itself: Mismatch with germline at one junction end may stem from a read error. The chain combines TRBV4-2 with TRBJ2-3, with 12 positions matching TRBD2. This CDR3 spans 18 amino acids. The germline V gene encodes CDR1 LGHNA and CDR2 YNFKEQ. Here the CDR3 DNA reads TGTGCCAGTAGCCTAAAACTAGCGGGGGGTATTAGCACAGATACGCAGTATTTT. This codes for CASSLKLAGGISTDTQYF.

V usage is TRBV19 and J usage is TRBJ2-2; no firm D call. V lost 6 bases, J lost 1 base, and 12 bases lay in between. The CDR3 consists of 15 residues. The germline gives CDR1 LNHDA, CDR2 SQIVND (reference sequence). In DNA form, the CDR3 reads TGTGCCAGTAGCCTCCCTCAGGAGAACACCGGGGAGCTGTTTTTT. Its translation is CASSLPQENTGELFF.

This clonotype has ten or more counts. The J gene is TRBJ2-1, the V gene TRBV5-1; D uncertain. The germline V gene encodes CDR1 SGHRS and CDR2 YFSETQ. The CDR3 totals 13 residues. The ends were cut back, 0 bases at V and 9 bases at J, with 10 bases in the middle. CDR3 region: CASSLGRRGEQFF. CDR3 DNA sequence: TGCGCCAGCAGCTTGGGGCGCCGTGGTGAGCAGTTCTTC.

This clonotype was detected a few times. Here the CDR3 reads CASSQRTSGSYEQFF. The CDR3 DNA is TGCGCCAGCAGCCAGAGGACTAGCGGGAGTTATGAGCAGTTCTTC. The chain carries TRBV4-1 and TRBJ2-1; 13 nucleotides align to TRBD2. V was pared by 3 bases and J by 8 bases, with 4 bases of the junction left unmatched. Germline CDR1 and CDR2: MGHRA and YSYEKL. This CDR3 has 15 residues.

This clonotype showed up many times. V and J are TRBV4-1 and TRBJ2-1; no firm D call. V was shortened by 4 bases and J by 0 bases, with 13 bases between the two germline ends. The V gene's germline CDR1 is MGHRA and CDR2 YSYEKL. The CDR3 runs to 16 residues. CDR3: CASSRTDWSSYNEQFF. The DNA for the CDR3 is TGCGCCAGCAGCCGCACCGACTGGAGCTCCTACAATGAGCAGTTCTTC.

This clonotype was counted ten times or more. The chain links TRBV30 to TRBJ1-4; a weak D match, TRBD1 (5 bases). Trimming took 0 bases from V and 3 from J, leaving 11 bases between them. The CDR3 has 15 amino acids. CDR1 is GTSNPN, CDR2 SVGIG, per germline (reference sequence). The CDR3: CAWSVRGPANEKLFF. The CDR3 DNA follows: TGTGCCTGGAGTGTACGGGGACCGGCTAATGAAAAACTGTTTTTT.

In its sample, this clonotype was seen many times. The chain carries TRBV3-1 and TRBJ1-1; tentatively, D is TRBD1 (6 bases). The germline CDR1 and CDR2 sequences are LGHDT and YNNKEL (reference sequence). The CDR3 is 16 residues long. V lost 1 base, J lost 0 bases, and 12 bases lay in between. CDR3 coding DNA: TGTGCCAGCAGCCAAGCTCGGACAGTCATGAACACTGAAGCTTTCTTT. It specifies CASSQARTVMNTEAFF.

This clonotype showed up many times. In DNA, the CDR3 is TGCGCCAGCAGCCCCTTACAGGGGGCCGCCTACGAGCAGTACTTC. It encodes CASSPLQGAAYEQYF. V gene TRBV5-1 combines with J gene TRBJ2-7, with 9 positions matching TRBD1. V shed 4 bases and J 2 bases; nucleotides not matched to a gene: 7. The CDR3 length is 15 residues. Looked up from germline, CDR1 is SGHRS and CDR2 is YFSETQ.

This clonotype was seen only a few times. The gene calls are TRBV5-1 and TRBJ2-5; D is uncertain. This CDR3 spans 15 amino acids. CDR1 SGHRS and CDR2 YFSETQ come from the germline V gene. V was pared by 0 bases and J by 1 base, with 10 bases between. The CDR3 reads CASSLGSLLQETQYF. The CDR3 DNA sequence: TGCGCCAGCAGCTTGGGTTCGCTCCTCCAAGAGACCCAGTACTTC.

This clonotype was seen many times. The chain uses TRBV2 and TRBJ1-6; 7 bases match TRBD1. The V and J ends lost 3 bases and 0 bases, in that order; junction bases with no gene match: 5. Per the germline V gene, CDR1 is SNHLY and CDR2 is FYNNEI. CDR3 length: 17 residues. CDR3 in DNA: TGTGCCAGCAGTGATGGGGGACAGAGCTCCTATAATTCACCCCTCCACTTT. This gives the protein CASSDGGQSSYNSPLHF. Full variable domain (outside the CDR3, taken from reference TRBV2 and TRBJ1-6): EPEVTQTPSHQVTQMGQEVILRCVPISNHLYFYWYRQILGQKVEFLVSFYNNEISEKSEIFDDQFSVERPDGSNFTLKIRSTKLEDSAMYFCASSDGGQSSYNSPLHFGNGTRLTVT.

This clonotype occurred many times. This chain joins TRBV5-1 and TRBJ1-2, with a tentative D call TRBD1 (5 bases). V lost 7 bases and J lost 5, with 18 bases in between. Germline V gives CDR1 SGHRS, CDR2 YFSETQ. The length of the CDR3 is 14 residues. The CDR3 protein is CASRRPGGEYGYTF. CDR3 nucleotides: TGCGCCAGCCGACGTCCAGGAGGGGAGTATGGCTACACCTTC.

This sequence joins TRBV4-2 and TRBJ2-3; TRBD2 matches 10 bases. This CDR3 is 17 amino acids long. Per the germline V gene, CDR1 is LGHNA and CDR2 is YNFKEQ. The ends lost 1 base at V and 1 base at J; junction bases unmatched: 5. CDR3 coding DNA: TGTGCCAGCAGCCAAGCCTCCAGCGGGGGGGGCACAGATACGCAGTATTTT. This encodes CASSQASSGGGTDTQYF.

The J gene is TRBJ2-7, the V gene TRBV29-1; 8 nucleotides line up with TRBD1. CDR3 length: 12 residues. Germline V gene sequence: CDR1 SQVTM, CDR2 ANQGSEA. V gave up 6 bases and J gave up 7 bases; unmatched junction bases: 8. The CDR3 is CSVGTGAEEQYF. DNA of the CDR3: TGCAGCGTAGGGACAGGCGCAGAGGAGCAGTACTTC.

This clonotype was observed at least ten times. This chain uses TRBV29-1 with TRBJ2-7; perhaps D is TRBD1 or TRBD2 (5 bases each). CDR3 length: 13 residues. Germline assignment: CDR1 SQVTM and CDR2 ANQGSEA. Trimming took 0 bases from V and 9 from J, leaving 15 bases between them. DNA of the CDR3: TGCAGCGTTGAAGATCCGGGGACCTTCTGGCAGTACTTC. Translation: CSVEDPGTFWQYF.